This TCR beta chain is drawn from a study of response to subunit inactivated influenza vaccine. Study findings and constraints: The study's authors posited that every seasonal influenza vaccination enlists few new T cells.

From the RT-PCR reads, TCRdb called clonotypes with MiXCR, one entry per CDR3 protein. The data contain 400,000 to 550,000 distinct CDR3 sequences, approximately 24% of them singletons. The CDR3 extends over 14 amino acids. Germline CDR1 reads SGHRS; CDR2 reads YFSETQ. V lost 0 bases, J lost 7 bases, and 3 bases stayed unmatched. This clonotype was counted a few times. Antigen: not known. The TCR sequence derives from a man aged 50 to 59 who received an inactivated influenza vaccine. The sample here was CD4+ T cells sorted from PBMCs, taken approximately 5 days after vaccination. This chain links TRBV5-1 with TRBJ1-2, with 10 bases identical to TRBD1. CDR3 amino acids: CASSLEDRGTGYTF. The CDR3 DNA is TGCGCCAGCAGCTTGGAGGACAGGGGGACTGGCTACACCTTC.